This entry is about one T cell receptor (beta chain). These data are taken from a study of control samples from healthy donors and cancer patients. TCRdb's table, derived via immunoSEQ multiplex PCR, lists solely in-frame clones and lacks some. Counted here are 400,000 to 450,000 clones, approximately 92% occurring once; the ten biggest clones make up roughly 6.4%. The CDR3 is 11 residues long. Germline V gene lookup returns CDR1 SNHLY and CDR2 FYNNEI. V was cut by 5 bases and J by 10 bases, with 9 bases left in between. The sequencing input was PBMCs. This chain uses TRBV2 with TRBJ2-1; tentative D call: TRBD1 (5 bases). The origin of this receptor is a man between 35 and 55 years old with head and neck cancer. For the CDR3, the DNA is TGTGCCAGCAGTACGAACAGGGAGCAGTTCTTC. This encodes CASSTNREQFF.